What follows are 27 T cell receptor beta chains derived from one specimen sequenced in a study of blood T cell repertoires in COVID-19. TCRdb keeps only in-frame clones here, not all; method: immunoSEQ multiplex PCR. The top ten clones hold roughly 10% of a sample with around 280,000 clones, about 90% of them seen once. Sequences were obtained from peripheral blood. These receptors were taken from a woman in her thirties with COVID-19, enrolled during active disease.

The CDR3 coding sequence is TGTGCCAGCAGCCCACACCTGACAGGGGTTACCTCTGGAAACACCATATATTTT. Encoded protein: CASSPHLTGVTSGNTIYF. The gene calls are TRBV7-9 and TRBJ1-3, with 8 bases matching TRBD1. Trimming removed 5 bases from V and 0 bases from J; junction bases left unmatched: 12. Germline assignment: CDR1 SEHNR and CDR2 FQNEAQ (reference sequence). The CDR3 is 18 amino acids.

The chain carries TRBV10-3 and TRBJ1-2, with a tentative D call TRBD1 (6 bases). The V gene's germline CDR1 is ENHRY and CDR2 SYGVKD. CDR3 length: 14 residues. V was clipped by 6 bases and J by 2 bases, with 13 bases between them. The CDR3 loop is CAISEDSHNYGYTF. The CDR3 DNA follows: TGTGCCATCAGCGAGGACAGCCACAACTATGGCTACACCTTC.

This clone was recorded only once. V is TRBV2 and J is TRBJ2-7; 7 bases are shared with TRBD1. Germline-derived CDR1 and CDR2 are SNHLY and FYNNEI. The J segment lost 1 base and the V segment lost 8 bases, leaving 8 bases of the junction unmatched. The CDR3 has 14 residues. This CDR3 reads CASATGTASYEQYF. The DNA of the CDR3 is TGTGCCAGCGCTACTGGGACAGCATCCTACGAGCAGTACTTC.

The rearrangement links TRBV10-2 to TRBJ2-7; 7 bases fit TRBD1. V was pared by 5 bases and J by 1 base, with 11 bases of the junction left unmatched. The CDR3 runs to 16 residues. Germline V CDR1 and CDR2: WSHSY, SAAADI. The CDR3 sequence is CASSNSRTGISYEQYF. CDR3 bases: TGCGCCAGCAGTAACTCAAGGACAGGCATATCCTACGAGCAGTACTTC.

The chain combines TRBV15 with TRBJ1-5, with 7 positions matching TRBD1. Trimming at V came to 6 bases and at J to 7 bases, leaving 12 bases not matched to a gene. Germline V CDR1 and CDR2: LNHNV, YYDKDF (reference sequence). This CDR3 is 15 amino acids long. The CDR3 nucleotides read TGTGCCACCAGAGGTGCAGGGGGACGTGGACAGCCCCAGCATTTT. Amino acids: CATRGAGGRGQPQHF.

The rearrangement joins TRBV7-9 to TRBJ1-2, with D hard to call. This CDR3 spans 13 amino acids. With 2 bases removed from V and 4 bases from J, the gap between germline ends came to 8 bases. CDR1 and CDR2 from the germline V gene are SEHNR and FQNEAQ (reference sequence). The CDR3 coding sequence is TGTGCCAGCAGCTTACCAGGATTCTATGGCTACACCTTC. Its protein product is CASSLPGFYGYTF. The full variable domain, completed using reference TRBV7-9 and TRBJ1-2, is DTGVSQNPRHKITKRGQNVTFRCDPISEHNRLYWYRQTLGQGPEFLTYFQNEAQLEKSRLLSDRFSAERPKGSFSTLEIQRTEQGDSAMYLCASSLPGFYGYTFGSGTRLTVV.

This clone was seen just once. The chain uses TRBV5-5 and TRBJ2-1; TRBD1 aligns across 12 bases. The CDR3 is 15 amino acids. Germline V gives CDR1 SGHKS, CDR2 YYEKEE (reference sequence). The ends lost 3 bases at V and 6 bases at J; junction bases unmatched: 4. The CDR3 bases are TGTGCCAGCAGCTGGGGACAGGGGGCGTCCAATGAGCAGTTCTTC. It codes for CASSWGQGASNEQFF.

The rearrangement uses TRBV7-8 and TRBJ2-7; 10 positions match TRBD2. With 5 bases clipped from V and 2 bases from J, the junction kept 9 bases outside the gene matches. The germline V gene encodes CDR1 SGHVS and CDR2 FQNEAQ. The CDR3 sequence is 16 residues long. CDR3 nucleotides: TGTGCCAGCAGCCCCTCCCTAGCGGGGGCCACCTACGAGCAGTACTTC. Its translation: CASSPSLAGATYEQYF.

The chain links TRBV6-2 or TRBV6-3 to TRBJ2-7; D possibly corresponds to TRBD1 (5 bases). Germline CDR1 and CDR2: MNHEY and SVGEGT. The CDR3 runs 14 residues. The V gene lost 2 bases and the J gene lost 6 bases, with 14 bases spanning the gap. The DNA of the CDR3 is TGTGCCAGCAGTTACGGGGCAGGGTACAGCGAGCAGTACTTC. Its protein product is CASSYGAGYSEQYF.

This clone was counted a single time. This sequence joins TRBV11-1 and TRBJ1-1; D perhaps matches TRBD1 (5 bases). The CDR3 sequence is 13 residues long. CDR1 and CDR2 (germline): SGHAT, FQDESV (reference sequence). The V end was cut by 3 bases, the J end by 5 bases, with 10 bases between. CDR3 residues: CASSLQGRTEAFF. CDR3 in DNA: TGTGCCAGCAGCTTGCAGGGTAGGACTGAAGCTTTCTTT.

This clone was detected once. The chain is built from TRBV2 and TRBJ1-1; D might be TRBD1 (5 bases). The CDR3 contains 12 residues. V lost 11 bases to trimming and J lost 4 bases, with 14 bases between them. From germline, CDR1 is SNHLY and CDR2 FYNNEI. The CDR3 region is CAARTGGTEAFF. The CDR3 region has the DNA TGTGCCGCCAGGACGGGGGGCACTGAAGCTTTCTTT. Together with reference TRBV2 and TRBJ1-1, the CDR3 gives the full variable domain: EPEVTQTPSHQVTQMGQEVILRCVPISNHLYFYWYRQILGQKVEFLVSFYNNEISEKSEIFDDQFSVERPDGSNFTLKIRSTKLEDSAMYFCAARTGGTEAFFGQGTRLTVV.

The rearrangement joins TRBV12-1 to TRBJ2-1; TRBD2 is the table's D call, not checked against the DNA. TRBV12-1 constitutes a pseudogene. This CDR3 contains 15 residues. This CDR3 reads CASSFGLAGKDEQFF. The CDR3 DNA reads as TGTGCCAGCAGCTTTGGGCTAGCGGGCAAGGATGAGCAGTTCTTC.

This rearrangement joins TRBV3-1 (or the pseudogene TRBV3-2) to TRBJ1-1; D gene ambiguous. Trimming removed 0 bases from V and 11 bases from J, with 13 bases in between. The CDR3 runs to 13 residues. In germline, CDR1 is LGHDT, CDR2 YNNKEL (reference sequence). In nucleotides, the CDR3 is TGTGCCAGCAGCCAAGACAGTCTGCACATGGCTTTCTTT. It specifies CASSQDSLHMAFF.

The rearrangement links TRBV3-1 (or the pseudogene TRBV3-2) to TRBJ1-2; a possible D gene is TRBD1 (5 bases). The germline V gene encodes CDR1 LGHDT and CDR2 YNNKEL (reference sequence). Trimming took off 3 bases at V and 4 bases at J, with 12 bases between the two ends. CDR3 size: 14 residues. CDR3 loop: CASSQGGILYGYTF. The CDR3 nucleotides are TGTGCCAGCAGCCAGGGGGGGATCCTCTATGGCTACACCTTC.

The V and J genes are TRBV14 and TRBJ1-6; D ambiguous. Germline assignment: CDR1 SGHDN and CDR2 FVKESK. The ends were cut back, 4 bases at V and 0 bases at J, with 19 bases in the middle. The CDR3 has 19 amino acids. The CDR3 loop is CASSLGEAPSSSYNSPLHF. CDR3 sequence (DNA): TGTGCCAGCAGCCTAGGCGAGGCGCCCTCGAGCTCCTATAATTCACCCCTCCACTTT.

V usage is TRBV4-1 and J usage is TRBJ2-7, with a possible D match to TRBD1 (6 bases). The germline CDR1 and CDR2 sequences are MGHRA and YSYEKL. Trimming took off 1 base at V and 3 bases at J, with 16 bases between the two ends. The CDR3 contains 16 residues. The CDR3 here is CASSQGGGRRIYEQYF. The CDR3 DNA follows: TGCGCCAGCAGCCAAGGAGGGGGACGTCGGATCTACGAGCAGTACTTC.

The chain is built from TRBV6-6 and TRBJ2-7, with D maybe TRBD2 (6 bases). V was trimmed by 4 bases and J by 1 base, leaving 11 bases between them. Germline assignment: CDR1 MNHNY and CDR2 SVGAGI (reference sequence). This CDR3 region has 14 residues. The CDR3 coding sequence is TGTGCCAGCAGTTTCGGGGGAAGGTCCTACGAGCAGTACTTC. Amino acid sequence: CASSFGGRSYEQYF.

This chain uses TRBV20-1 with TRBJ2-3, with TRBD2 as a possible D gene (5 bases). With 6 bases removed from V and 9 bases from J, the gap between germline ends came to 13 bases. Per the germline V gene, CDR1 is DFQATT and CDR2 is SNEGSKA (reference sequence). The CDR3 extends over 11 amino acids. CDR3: CSASIAKTQYF. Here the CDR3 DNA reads TGCAGTGCCTCCATAGCGAAGACGCAGTATTTT.

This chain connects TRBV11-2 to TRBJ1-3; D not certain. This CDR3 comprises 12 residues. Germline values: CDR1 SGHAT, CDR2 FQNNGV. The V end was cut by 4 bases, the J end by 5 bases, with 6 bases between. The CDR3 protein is CASSSNRNTIYF. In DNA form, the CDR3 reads TGTGCCAGCAGCTCCAACAGAAACACCATATATTTT. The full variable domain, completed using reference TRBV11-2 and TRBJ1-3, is EAGVAQSPRYKIIEKRQSVAFWCNPISGHATLYWYQQILGQGPKLLIQFQNNGVVDDSQLPKDRFSAERLKGVDSTLKIQPAKLEDSAVYLCASSSNRNTIYFGEGSWLTVV.

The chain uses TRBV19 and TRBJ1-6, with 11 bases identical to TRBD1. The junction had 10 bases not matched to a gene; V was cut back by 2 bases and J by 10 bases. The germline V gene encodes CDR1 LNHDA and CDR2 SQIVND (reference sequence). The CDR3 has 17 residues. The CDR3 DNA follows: TGTGCCAGTAGTATAACCGGGACAGGGGGTTTTGTGTCACCCCTCCACTTT. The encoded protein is CASSITGTGGFVSPLHF.

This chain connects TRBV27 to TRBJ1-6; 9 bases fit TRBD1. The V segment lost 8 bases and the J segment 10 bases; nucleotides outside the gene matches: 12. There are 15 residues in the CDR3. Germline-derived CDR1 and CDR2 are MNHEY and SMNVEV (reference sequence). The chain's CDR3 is CASRRATGGWSPLHF. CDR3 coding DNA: TGTGCCAGCCGTCGGGCGACAGGGGGGTGGTCACCCCTCCACTTT.

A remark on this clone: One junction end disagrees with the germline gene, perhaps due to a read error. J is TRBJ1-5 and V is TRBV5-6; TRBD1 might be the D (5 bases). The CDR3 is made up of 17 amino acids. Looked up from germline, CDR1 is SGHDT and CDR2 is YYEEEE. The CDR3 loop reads CVSTSLRGRHSNQPQHF. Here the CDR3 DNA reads TGTGTCAGCACCTCCCTACGGGGGAGGCATAGCAATCAGCCCCAGCATTTT.

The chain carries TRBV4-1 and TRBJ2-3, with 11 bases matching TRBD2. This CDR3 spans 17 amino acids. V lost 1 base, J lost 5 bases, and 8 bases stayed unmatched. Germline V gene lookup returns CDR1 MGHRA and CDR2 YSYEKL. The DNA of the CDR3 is TGCGCCAGCAGCCAAGGATTAGCGGGGGGGTTGGAAGATACGCAGTATTTT. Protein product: CASSQGLAGGLEDTQYF.

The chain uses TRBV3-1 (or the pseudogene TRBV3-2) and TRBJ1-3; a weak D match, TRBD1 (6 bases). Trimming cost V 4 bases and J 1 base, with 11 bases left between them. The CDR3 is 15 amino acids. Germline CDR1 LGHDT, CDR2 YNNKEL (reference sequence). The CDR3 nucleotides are TGTGCCAGCAGCCCGTCAGGGGTATCTGGAAACACCATATATTTT. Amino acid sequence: CASSPSGVSGNTIYF.

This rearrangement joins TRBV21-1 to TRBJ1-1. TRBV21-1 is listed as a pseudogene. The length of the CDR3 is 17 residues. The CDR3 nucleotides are TGTGCCAGCACCCCTCGGTATGGGAGGATGGTGAACACTGAAGCTTTCTTT. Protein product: CASTPRYGRMVNTEAFF.

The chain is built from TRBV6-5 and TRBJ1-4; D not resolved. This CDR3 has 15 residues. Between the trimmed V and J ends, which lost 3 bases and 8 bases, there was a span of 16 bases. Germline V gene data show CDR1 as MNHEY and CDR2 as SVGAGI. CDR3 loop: CASSYSHAREEKLFF. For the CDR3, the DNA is TGTGCCAGCAGTTATAGTCACGCGAGGGAAGAAAAACTGTTTTTT.

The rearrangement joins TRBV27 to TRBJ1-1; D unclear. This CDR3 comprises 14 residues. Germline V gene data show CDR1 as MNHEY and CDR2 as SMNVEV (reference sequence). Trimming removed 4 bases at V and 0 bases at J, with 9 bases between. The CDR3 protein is CASSSSQVNTEAFF. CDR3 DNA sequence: TGTGCCAGCAGTTCGAGTCAGGTGAACACTGAAGCTTTCTTT.